This TCR beta chain was captured by sequencing in a study of shared clonotypes between healthy human individuals. General observations from the study: Relative to clonotypes present in all four donors, those not shared had lower generation probabilities.

The CDR3 is 13 residues long. Germline V gene data show CDR1 as SGHTA and CDR2 as FQGTGA. V gave up 3 bases and J gave up 6 bases, with 9 bases separating them. Assay: immunoSEQ multiplex PCR; the TCRdb copy retains only in-frame clones and omits some. The sample consists of about 1.5 million clones, nearly 99% of them appearing once. In regard to this clone: Its antigen is still unknown.

The specimen sequenced was naive CD4+ T cells sorted from blood. The subset: CD45RA+ positively selected. The J gene is TRBJ2-1, the V gene TRBV7-3, with D unclear. The sequence derives from a man aged 25-40 years in good health. In nucleotides, the CDR3 is TGTGCCAGCAGCTTCCGAGAGCGCAATGAGCAGTTCTTC. Translation: CASSFRERNEQFF.